Listed here are 12 T cell receptor beta chains from one sample, sequenced in a study of T-cell reconstitution after alpha-beta-depleted transplantation in children (TCRdb year 2016). Libraries were constructed by PCR. Sequencing relied on an Illumina HiSeq 2500. TCR library preparation used molecular barcoding, with unique molecular identifiers applied to normalize quantification of the TCRbeta repertoire. TCRdb's own reprocessing of the public reads used fastp at Q25 and MiXCR and kept productive beta chains. Each CDR3 protein appears once, grouped with its most common genes and DNA. The sample table holds about a million distinct CDR3 sequences, of which about 31% were seen once. In total, the top ten clones hold 28% of the sample. Interpreted using the paper, the treatment or condition label stands for: allogeneic hematopoietic cell transplantation with graft depleted of TCRalphabeta T cells and CD19 B cells.

Specimen: PBMCs, mostly from graft donor cells, collected 360 days after TCRalphabeta/CD19-depleted stem cell transplant. These receptors came from a boy under two years old who had a stem cell transplant for SCID, so the T cells may come from the graft donor.

The gene calls are TRBV7-2 and TRBJ1-4; D unresolved. CDR3 size: 14 residues. CDR1 is SGHTA, CDR2 FQGNSA, per germline. V was shortened by 6 bases and J by 4 bases, with 12 bases between the two germline ends. This CDR3 reads CASRVDPGNEKLFF. As DNA, the CDR3 is TGTGCCAGCAGAGTGGACCCGGGTAATGAAAAACTGTTTTTT. Looking up the rest from reference TRBV7-2 and TRBJ1-4 gives the full variable domain: GAGVSQSPSNKVTEKGKDVELRCDPISGHTALYWYRQSLGQGLEFLIYFQGNSAPDKSGLPSDRFSAERTGGSVSTLTIQRTQQEDSAVYLCASRVDPGNEKLFFGSGTQLSVL.

This chain links TRBV7-8 with TRBJ1-2; unclear D gene. V was shortened by 1 base and J by 4 bases, with 13 bases between the two germline ends. Germline V gene lookup returns CDR1 SGHVS and CDR2 FQNEAQ. This CDR3 is 15 amino acids long. The CDR3 is CASSLDYTESYGYTF. CDR3 nucleotides: TGTGCCAGCAGCTTAGATTATACGGAATCCTATGGCTACACCTTC.

This clonotype has only a few counts. J is TRBJ1-2 and V is TRBV20-1; D not resolved. CDR3 length: 13 amino acids. V gave up 6 bases and J gave up 0 bases, with 11 bases separating them. Germline V gene data show CDR1 as DFQATT and CDR2 as SNEGSKA (reference sequence). CDR3 sequence reads: CSAPPRSNYGYTF. The CDR3 DNA sequence: TGCAGTGCCCCTCCCAGATCTAACTATGGCTACACCTTC.

This clonotype was found a few times. V and J are TRBV5-1 and TRBJ2-3; maybe TRBD2 (5 bases). CDR3 size: 15 residues. With 5 bases removed from V and 0 bases from J, the gap between germline ends came to 13 bases. The germline CDR1 and CDR2 sequences are SGHRS and YFSETQ. CDR3 sequence reads: CASRFGGSSTDTQYF. The DNA for the CDR3 is TGCGCCAGCAGGTTCGGCGGGTCTAGCACAGATACGCAGTATTTT.

In its sample, this clonotype was seen a few times. The chain employs TRBV7-2 and TRBJ2-5, with unresolved D. Germline V lookup: CDR1 SGHTA, CDR2 FQGNSA. The ends were cut back, 1 base at V and 6 bases at J, with 15 bases in the middle. CDR3 size: 15 residues. DNA of the CDR3: TGTGCCAGCAGCTTAGGGTTGGGTACACGGAAGACCCAGTACTTC. It encodes CASSLGLGTRKTQYF.

The V gene is TRBV18, the J gene TRBJ1-5, with 7 nucleotides matching TRBD1. CDR1 is KGHSH, CDR2 LQKENI, per germline. The V gene end was trimmed by 4 bases and the J gene end by 10 bases; junction bases not matched to a gene: 19. CDR3 length equals 17 residues. CDR3 in amino acids: CASSLGQPKGVVRPQHF. In DNA form, the CDR3 reads TGTGCCAGCTCACTGGGACAGCCAAAGGGGGTGGTCAGACCCCAGCATTTT.

The chain carries TRBV5-1 and TRBJ2-2; tentatively, D is TRBD1 or TRBD2 (6 bases each). The germline gives CDR1 SGHRS, CDR2 YFSETQ. The ends were cut back, 4 bases at V and 3 bases at J, with 10 bases in the middle. The CDR3 contains 14 residues. The CDR3: CASSAGHHTGELFF. CDR3 nucleotides: TGCGCCAGCAGCGCGGGACACCACACCGGGGAGCTGTTTTTT. Together with reference TRBV5-1 and TRBJ2-2, the CDR3 gives the full variable domain: KAGVTQTPRYLIKTRGQQVTLSCSPISGHRSVSWYQQTPGQGLQFLFEYFSETQRNKGNFPGRFSGRQFSNSRSEMNVSTLELGDSALYLCASSAGHHTGELFFGEGSRLTVL.

This clonotype has just a few counts. The chain joins TRBV9 to TRBJ2-2; 8 nucleotides line up with TRBD1. With 4 bases clipped from V and 4 bases from J, the junction kept 9 bases outside the gene matches. Germline-derived CDR1 and CDR2 are SGDLS and YYNGEE. The CDR3 is 16 residues long. The CDR3 here is CASSPQGGMGTGELFF. The CDR3 region has the DNA TGTGCCAGCAGCCCACAGGGGGGAATGGGCACCGGGGAGCTGTTTTTT.

V gene TRBV27 combines with J gene TRBJ1-4, with D unclear. V was pared by 6 bases and J by 4 bases, with 15 bases between. Germline V gene data show CDR1 as MNHEY and CDR2 as SMNVEV (reference sequence). CDR3 length equals 15 residues. CDR3 in DNA: TGTGCCAGCAGCTCCGACGGTCGGATTAATGAAAAACTGTTTTTT. Amino acid sequence: CASSSDGRINEKLFF.

The chain combines TRBV4-3 with TRBJ1-6; no firm D call. V was pared by 0 bases and J by 0 bases, with 12 bases between. The CDR3 runs 18 residues. Germline assignment: CDR1 LGHNA and CDR2 YSLEER. The CDR3 sequence: CASSQDLPRGSYNSPLHF. CDR3 nucleotides: TGCGCCAGCAGCCAAGATCTCCCTCGGGGCTCCTATAATTCACCCCTCCACTTT.

This clonotype came up many times. This chain connects TRBV20-1 to TRBJ2-7; 8 nucleotides match TRBD2. The CDR3 has 14 amino acids. The V and J ends lost 6 bases and 2 bases, in that order; junction bases with no gene match: 9. Germline-derived CDR1 and CDR2 are DFQATT and SNEGSKA (reference sequence). The DNA for the CDR3 is TGCAGTGCCATAAGCGGGGGCCCGCCCTACGAGCAGTACTTC. Its protein is CSAISGGPPYEQYF.

This clonotype was observed a few times. The genes are TRBV28 and TRBJ2-1; D call uncertain. This CDR3 comprises 10 residues. V was shortened by 5 bases and J by 10 bases, with 6 bases between the two germline ends. Germline CDR1 and CDR2: MDHEN and SYDVKM. The CDR3 spells CASSGREQFF. CDR3 sequence (DNA): TGTGCCAGCAGTGGCAGGGAGCAGTTCTTC.